This T cell receptor (beta chain) is from a study of blood T cell repertoires in COVID-19. Study-wide background: The samples span acute and convalescent COVID-19 from the United States, Italy and Spain.

Assay used: immunoSEQ multiplex PCR; TCRdb lists only in-frame clones, some missing. The sample shows about 180,000 clones, approximately 87% of them seen only once. The Seattle site enrolled patients during active infection and followed them longitudinally. Looked up from germline, CDR1 is LNHDA and CDR2 is SQIVND (reference sequence). The CDR3 contains 15 residues. The V segment lost 5 bases and the J segment 4 bases; nucleotides outside the gene matches: 10. This rearrangement joins TRBV19 to TRBJ2-7, with 8 positions matching TRBD1. Specimen: peripheral blood. The sequence was collected from a woman in her sixties or seventies with COVID-19, enrolled during active disease. The CDR3 nucleotides are TGTGCCAGTAGTTTACGACGGACAGGGATGTACGAGCAGTACTTC. Amino acid sequence: CASSLRRTGMYEQYF.